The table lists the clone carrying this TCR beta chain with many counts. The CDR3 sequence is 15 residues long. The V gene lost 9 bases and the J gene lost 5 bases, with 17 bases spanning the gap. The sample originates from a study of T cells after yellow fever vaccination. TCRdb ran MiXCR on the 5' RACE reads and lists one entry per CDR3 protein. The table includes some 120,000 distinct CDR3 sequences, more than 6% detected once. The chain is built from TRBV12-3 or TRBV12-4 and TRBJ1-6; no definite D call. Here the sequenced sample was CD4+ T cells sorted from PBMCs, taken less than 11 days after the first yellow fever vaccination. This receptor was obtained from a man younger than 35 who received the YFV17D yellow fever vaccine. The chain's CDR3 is CASAPGRPHNSPLHF. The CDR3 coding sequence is TGTGCCAGTGCACCGGGCCGGCCGCATAATTCACCCCTCCACTTT.